Ten or more counts support the clone carrying this TCR beta chain. Its matching antigen is unknown. These data are taken from a study of T-cell reconstitution after alpha-beta-depleted transplantation in children. The library targeted TCRbeta and was prepared with unique molecular identifiers. Each CDR3 protein gets one entry after TCRdb re-called the PCR reads with MiXCR. The sample comprises approximately 300,000 distinct CDR3 sequences, around 10% of which are singletons, and approximately 7% rests with the top ten. J gave up 1 base and V 0 bases, and 1 base lay outside the gene matches. Germline V gene sequence: CDR1 SGHRS, CDR2 YFSETQ. The length of the CDR3 is 15 residues. Study outcomes and limitations: Where alpha-beta T cells came from about two months after transplant was reportedly several hundred expanded graft clones. Recipient T cells and thymic progenitors that survived gave rise to the high TCRbeta diversity observed at day 60 in some patients.

The TCR originated in a boy in the first two years of life with acute myeloid leukemia, due to receive a stem cell transplant. Sequenced material: PBMCs, taken before TCRalphabeta/CD19-depleted stem cell transplant. The genes are TRBV5-1 and TRBJ2-5, with TRBD2 matching 9 bases. The CDR3 region is CASSLGLAAQETQYF. In DNA form, the CDR3 reads TGCGCCAGCAGCTTGGGACTAGCGGCCCAAGAGACCCAGTACTTC.